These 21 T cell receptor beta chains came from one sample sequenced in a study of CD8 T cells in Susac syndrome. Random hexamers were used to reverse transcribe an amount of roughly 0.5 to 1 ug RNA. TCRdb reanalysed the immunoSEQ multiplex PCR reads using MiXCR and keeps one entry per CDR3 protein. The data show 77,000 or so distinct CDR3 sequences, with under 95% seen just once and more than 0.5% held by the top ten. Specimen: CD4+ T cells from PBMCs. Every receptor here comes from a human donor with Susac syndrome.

Here the CDR3 reads CASSYRALSPTRDSHFADTQYF. For the CDR3, the DNA is TGTGCCAGCAGTTACCGGGCATTAAGTCCAACGAGGGACAGTCATTTTGCAGATACGCAGTATTTT. V gene TRBV6-2 or TRBV6-3 combines with J gene TRBJ2-3; 7 nucleotides line up with TRBD1. The CDR3 is 22 amino acids. From germline, CDR1 is MNHEY and CDR2 SVGEGT. The V gene end was trimmed by 2 bases and the J gene end by 4 bases; junction bases not matched to a gene: 27.

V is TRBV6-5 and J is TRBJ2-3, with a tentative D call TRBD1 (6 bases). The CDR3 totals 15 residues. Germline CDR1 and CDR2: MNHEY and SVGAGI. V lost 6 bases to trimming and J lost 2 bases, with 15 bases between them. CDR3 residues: CASRLRGIITDTQYF. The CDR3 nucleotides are TGTGCCAGCAGACTCAGGGGTATCATCACAGATACGCAGTATTTT.

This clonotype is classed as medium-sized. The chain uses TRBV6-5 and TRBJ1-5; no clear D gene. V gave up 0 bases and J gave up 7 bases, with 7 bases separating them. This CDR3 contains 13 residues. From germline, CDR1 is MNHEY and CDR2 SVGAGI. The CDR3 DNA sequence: TGTGCCAGCAGTTACTCTCCAGACCAGCCCCAGCATTTT. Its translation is CASSYSPDQPQHF.

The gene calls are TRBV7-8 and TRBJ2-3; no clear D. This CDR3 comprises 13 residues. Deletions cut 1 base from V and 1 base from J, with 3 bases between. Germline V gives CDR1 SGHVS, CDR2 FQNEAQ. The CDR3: CASSLVGTDTQYF. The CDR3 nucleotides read TGTGCCAGCAGCTTAGTAGGCACAGATACGCAGTATTTT.

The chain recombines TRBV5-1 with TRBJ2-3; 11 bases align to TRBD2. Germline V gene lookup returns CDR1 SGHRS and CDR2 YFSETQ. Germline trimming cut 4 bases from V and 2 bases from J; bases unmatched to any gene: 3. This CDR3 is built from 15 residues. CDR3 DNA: TGCGCCAGCAGCCGGGGACTAGCGGACACAGATACGCAGTATTTT. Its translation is CASSRGLADTDTQYF.

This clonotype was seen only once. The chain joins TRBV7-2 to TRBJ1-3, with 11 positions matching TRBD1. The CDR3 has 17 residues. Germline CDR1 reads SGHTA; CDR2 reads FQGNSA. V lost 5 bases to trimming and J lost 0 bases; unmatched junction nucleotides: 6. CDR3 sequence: CASSARTGGDSGNTIYF. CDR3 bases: TGTGCCAGCAGCGCTAGGACAGGGGGCGACTCTGGAAACACCATATATTTT. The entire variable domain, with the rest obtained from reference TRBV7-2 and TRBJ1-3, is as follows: GAGVSQSPSNKVTEKGKDVELRCDPISGHTALYWYRQSLGQGLEFLIYFQGNSAPDKSGLPSDRFSAERTGGSVSTLTIQRTQQEDSAVYLCASSARTGGDSGNTIYFGEGSWLTVV.

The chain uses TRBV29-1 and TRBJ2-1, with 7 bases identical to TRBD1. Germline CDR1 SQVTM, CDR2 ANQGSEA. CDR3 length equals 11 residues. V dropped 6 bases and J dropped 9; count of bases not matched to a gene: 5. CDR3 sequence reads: CSVRTGSEQFF. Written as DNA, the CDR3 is TGCAGCGTGAGGACAGGCAGTGAGCAGTTCTTC.

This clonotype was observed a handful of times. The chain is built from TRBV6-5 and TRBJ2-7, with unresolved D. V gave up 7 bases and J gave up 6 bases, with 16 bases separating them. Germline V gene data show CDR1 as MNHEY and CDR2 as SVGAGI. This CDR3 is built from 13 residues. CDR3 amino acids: CASTPTLGPEQYF. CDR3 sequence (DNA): TGTGCCAGCACACCCACCCTGGGCCCCGAGCAGTACTTC.

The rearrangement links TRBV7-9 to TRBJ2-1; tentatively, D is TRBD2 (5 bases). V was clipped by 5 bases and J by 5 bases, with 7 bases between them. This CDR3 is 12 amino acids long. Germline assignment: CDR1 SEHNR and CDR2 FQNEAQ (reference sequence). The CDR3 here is CASSRRDNEQFF. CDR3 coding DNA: TGTGCCAGCAGCCGGCGGGACAATGAGCAGTTCTTC.

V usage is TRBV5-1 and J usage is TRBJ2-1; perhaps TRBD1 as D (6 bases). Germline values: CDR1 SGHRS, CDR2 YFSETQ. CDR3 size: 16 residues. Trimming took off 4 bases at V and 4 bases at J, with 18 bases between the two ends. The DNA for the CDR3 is TGCGCCAGCAGCCCCGCAGGGACAACCGCGTACAATGAGCAGTTCTTC. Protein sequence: CASSPAGTTAYNEQFF.

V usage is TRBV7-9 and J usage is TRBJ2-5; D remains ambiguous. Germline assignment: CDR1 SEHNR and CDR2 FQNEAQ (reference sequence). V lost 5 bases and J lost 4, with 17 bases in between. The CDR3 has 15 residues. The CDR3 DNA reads TGTGCCAGCAGCGCGACGTGGGGTACGGGAGAGACCCAGTACTTC. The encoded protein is CASSATWGTGETQYF.

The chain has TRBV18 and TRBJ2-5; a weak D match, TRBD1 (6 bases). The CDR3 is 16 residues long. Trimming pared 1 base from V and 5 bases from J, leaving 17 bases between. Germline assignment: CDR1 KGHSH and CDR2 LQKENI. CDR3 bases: TGTGCCAGCTCACCACTGTCTGGCAGGGGAAGCGAGACCCAGTACTTC. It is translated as CASSPLSGRGSETQYF. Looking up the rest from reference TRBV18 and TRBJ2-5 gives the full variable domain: NAGVMQNPRHLVRRRGQEARLRCSPMKGHSHVYWYRQLPEEGLKFMVYLQKENIIDESGMPKERFSAEFPKEGPSILRIQQVVRGDSAAYFCASSPLSGRGSETQYFGPGTRLLVL.

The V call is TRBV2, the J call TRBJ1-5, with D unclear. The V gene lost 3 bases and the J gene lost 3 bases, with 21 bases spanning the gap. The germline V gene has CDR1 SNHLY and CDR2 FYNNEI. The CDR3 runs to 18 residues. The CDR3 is CASSENEGWAANNQPQHF. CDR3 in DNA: TGTGCCAGCAGTGAGAACGAGGGTTGGGCAGCCAACAATCAGCCCCAGCATTTT.

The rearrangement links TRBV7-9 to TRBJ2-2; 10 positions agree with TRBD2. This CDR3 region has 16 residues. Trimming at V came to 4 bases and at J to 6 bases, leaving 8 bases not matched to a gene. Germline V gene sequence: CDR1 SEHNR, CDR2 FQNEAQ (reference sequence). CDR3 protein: CASSWTSGSGAGELFF. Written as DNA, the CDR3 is TGTGCCAGCAGCTGGACTAGCGGATCGGGTGCCGGGGAGCTGTTTTTT.

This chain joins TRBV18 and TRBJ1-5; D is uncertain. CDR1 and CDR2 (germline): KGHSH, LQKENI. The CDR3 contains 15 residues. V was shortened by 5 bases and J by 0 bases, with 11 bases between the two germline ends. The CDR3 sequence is CASSSGRDSNQPQHF. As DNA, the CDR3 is TGTGCCAGCTCATCAGGCAGAGATAGCAATCAGCCCCAGCATTTT.

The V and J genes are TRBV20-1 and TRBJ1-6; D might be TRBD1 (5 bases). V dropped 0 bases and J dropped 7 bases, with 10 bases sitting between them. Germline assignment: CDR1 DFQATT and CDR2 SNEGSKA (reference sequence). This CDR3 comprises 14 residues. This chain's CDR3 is CSAREGPPNSPLHF. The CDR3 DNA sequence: TGCAGTGCTAGAGAGGGGCCTCCGAATTCACCCCTCCACTTT.

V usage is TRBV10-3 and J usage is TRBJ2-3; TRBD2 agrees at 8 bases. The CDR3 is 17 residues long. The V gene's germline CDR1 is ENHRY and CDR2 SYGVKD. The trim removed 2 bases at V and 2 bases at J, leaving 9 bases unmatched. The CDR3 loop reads CAISEGLAGPFTDTQYF. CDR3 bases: TGTGCCATCAGTGAGGGGCTAGCGGGCCCGTTCACAGATACGCAGTATTTT.

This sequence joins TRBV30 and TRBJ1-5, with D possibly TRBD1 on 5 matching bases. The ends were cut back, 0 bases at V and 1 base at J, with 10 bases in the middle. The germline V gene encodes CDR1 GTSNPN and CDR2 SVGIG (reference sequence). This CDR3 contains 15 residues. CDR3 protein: CAWSVLGVSNQPQHF. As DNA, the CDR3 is TGTGCCTGGAGTGTCCTGGGGGTAAGCAATCAGCCCCAGCATTTT.

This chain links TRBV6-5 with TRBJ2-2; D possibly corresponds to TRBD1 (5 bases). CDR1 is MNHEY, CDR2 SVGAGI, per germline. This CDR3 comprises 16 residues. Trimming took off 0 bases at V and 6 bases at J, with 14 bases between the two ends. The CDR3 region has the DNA TGTGCCAGCAGTTACTCCAGGGTATACGGTGCCGGGGAGCTGTTTTTT. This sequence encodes CASSYSRVYGAGELFF.

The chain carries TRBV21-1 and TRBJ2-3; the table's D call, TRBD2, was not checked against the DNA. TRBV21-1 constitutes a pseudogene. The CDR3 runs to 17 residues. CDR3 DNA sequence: TGTGCCAGCAGCAAAGGACTAGCGGGAGTGGGCACAGATACGCAGTATTTT. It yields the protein CASSKGLAGVGTDTQYF.

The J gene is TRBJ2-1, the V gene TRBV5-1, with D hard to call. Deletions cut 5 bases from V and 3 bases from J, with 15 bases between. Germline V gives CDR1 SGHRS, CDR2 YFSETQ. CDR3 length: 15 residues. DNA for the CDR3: TGCGCCAGCAGTAGTTTAAGCACGAACTACAATGAGCAGTTCTTC. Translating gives CASSSLSTNYNEQFF. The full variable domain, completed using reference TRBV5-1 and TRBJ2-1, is KAGVTQTPRYLIKTRGQQVTLSCSPISGHRSVSWYQQTPGQGLQFLFEYFSETQRNKGNFPGRFSGRQFSNSRSEMNVSTLELGDSALYLCASSSLSTNYNEQFFGPGTRLTVL.